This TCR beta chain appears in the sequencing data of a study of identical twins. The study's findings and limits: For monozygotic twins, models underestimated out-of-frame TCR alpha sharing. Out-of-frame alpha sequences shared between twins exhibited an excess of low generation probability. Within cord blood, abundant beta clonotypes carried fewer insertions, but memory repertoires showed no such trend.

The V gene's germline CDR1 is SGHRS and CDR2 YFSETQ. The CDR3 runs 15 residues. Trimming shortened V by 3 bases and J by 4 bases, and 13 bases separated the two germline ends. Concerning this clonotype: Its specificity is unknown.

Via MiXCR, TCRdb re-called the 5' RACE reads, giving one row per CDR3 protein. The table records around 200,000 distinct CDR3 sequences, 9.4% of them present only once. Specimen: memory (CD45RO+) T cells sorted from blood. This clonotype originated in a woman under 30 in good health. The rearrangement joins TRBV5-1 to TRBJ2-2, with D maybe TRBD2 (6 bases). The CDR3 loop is CASSWASASTGELFF. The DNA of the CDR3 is TGCGCCAGCAGCTGGGCTAGCGCGAGCACCGGGGAGCTGTTTTTT.